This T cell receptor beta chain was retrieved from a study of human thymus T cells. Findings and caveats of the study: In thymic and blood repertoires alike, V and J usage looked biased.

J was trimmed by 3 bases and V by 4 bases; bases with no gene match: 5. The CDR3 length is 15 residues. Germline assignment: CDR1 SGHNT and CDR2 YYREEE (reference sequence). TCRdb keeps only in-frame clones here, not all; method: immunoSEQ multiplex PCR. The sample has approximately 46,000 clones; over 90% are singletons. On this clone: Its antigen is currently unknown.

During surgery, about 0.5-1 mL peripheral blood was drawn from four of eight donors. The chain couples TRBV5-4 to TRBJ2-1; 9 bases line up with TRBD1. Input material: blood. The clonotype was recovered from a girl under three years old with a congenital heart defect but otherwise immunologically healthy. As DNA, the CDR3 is TGTGCCAGCAGCGGGACAGGGAAAGGCTACAATGAGCAGTTCTTC. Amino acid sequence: CASSGTGKGYNEQFF. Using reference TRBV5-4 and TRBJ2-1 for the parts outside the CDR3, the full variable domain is ETGVTQSPTHLIKTRGQQVTLRCSSQSGHNTVSWYQQALGQGPQFIFQYYREEENGRGNFPPRFSGLQFPNYSSELNVNALELDDSALYLCASSGTGKGYNEQFFGPGTRLTVL.